Listed here are 2 T cell receptor beta chains from one sample, sequenced in a study of T cells in Graves' hyperthyroidism and ophthalmopathy (dated by TCRdb to between 2018 and 2021). Library preparation was by multiplex PCR. This sample was sequenced with an Illumina HiSeq 2000. Amplification of TCR beta CDR3 regions was carried out from RNA transcripts. The TCR CDR3 was subjected to a first round of RT-PCR using the HTBI primer set and the Qiagen OneStep RT-PCR kit. TCRdb trimmed the raw reads at Q25, called clones with MiXCR and kept productive beta chains. Entries that share a CDR3 protein sequence are merged under the most common genes and DNA. The sample records hundreds of thousands of distinct CDR3 sequences, roughly 14% of which are singletons. Around 4.1% of the sample is taken by the ten largest. The source material was blood. The receptor set was obtained from a woman in her thirties or forties with Graves' ophthalmopathy.

V and J are TRBV12-3 or TRBV12-4 and TRBJ1-1, with 7 bases that match TRBD1. V dropped 6 bases and J dropped 1; count of bases not matched to a gene: 5. The CDR3 is 14 amino acids. As DNA, the CDR3 is TGTGCCAGCAGGGATGACAGGGCGAACACTGAAGCTTTCTTT. Its translation: CASRDDRANTEAFF.

There are many counts of this clonotype. The genes are TRBV6-1 and TRBJ2-7; D unclear. V shed 10 bases and J shed 4 bases, with 23 bases lying between them. CDR1 and CDR2 (germline): MNHNS, SASEGT. CDR3 length: 15 amino acids. Here the CDR3 reads CATSEAEPMGYEQYF. The CDR3 DNA reads TGTGCCACCTCTGAGGCCGAACCTATGGGGTACGAGCAGTACTTC.